These T cell receptor beta chains were read from a single sample in a study of T-cell memory formation after mild COVID-19. TCRdb re-called the 5' RACE reads with MiXCR, one entry per CDR3 protein. This table holds more than 750 distinct CDR3 sequences, approximately 40% found once. The material sequenced was PBMCs or a T cell subset sorted from them (not recorded which). Receptors were obtained from an adult who had mild COVID-19 (a few samples of this study predate the infection). Cell type and time point are not known. The CDR3 runs from the conserved cysteine through the conserved F or W. D genes are given only for firm matches. The listing skips clone size in some rows; elsewhere it reads once, few, many or a size class.

TGTGCCAGCAGCTTATCTCGGACGGTCGAGACCCAGTACTTC | CASSLSRTVETQYF | TRBJ2-5 | TRBV7-2 | . | . | 14
TGCGCCAGCAGCTTAGGGACAGGGATCTGGAATGAGCAGTTCTTC | CASSLGTGIWNEQFF | TRBJ2-1 | TRBV5-1 | TRBD1 | . | 15
TGCGCCAGCAGCCTCGTCGGACTCTCCCGGGGAAAGCAGTACTTC | CASSLVGLSRGKQYF | TRBJ2-7 | TRBV4-3 | . | . | 15
TGTGCCAGCAGTGATGGACAGCGAAACTTC | CASSDGQRNF | TRBJ2-7 | TRBV2 | . | medium-sized | 10
TGTGCCAGCAGTACTCCCACAGGGGAAGCTTTCTTT | CASSTPTGEAFF | TRBJ1-1 | TRBV6-2/TRBV6-3 | . | . | 12
TGTGCCAGCAGCAAGACAGGGGATGGGGCAGATACGCAGTATTTT | CASSKTGDGADTQYF | TRBJ2-3 | TRBV11-2 | TRBD1 | . | 15
TGTGCCAGCACACGGCATGGGGTCCGGGGAGGAGATACGCAGTATTTT | CASTRHGVRGGDTQYF | TRBJ2-3 | TRBV2 | . | . | 16
TGCGCCAGCAGCTTGGAGGCGGGAGGCTGGGATACGCAGTATTTT | CASSLEAGGWDTQYF | TRBJ2-3 | TRBV5-1 | TRBD2 | large | 15
TGTGCCACCAGCAGAGCCCAGAGCACAGATACGCAGTATTTT | CATSRAQSTDTQYF | TRBJ2-3 | TRBV15 | . | . | 14
TGTGCCAGCAGCTTAGGAGGGAGTAGTGGCTACACCTTC | CASSLGGSSGYTF | TRBJ1-2 | TRBV7-3 | . | . | 13
TGCAGTGCTCAAAATATAGACGAAAACACCATATATTTT | CSAQNIDENTIYF | TRBJ1-3 | TRBV20-1 | . | large | 13
TGCGCCAGCAAGGGGACAGGGAACACCGGGGAGCTGTTTTTT | CASKGTGNTGELFF | TRBJ2-2 | TRBV5-1 | TRBD1 | . | 14
TGCGCCAGCAGCCAAGAGGACAGGTCCAGCTCCTACGAGCAGTACTTC | CASSQEDRSSSYEQYF | TRBJ2-7 | TRBV4-3 | TRBD1 | . | 16
TGTGCCAGCAGTTTTTCAGGAAATTCACCCCTCCACTTT | CASSFSGNSPLHF | TRBJ1-6 | TRBV6-2/TRBV6-3 | . | large | 13
TGTGCCAGTCGGGCTGATTTCTTGAGAAATGAGCAGTTCTTC | CASRADFLRNEQFF | TRBJ2-1 | TRBV19 | . | medium-sized | 14
TGTGCCAGCAGCTCGGGATACTCTGCTCGGGAGCTGTTTTTT | CASSSGYSARELFF | TRBJ2-2 | TRBV5-8 | . | large | 14
TGTGCCAGCAGCTTAGACCCGGGACTAGCGGAGCCCTACGAGCAGTACTTC | CASSLDPGLAEPYEQYF | TRBJ2-7 | TRBV7-9 | TRBD2 | large | 17
TGTGCCAGCAGTTCCGGGACTAGCTTCTACGAGCAGTACTTC | CASSSGTSFYEQYF | TRBJ2-7 | TRBV12-3/TRBV12-4 | TRBD2 | large | 14
TGTGCCAGCAGCGCCCCAGCGGGGGTCGGCGAGCAGTACTTC | CASSAPAGVGEQYF | TRBJ2-7 | TRBV7-9 | TRBD2 | medium-sized | 14
TGCGCCAGCAGCCAAGACTTCGGAGGGAACACTGAAGCTTTCTTT | CASSQDFGGNTEAFF | TRBJ1-1 | TRBV4-3 | . | large | 15
TGCGCCAGCAGCCATCGGGCAAGCGGCAACACCGGGGAGCTGTTTTTT | CASSHRASGNTGELFF | TRBJ2-2 | TRBV4-3 | . | large | 16
TGTGCCACCAGTGATCTCCGTGTGGCAGAGCCGGCTCCCTACGAGCAGTACTTC | CATSDLRVAEPAPYEQYF | TRBJ2-7 | TRBV24-1 | . | large | 18
TGTGCCAGCAGCTTCCTCCAGGGGCGCACAGATACGCAGTATTTT | CASSFLQGRTDTQYF | TRBJ2-3 | TRBV5-6 | . | . | 15
TGCAGTAACGCGGGGGGCTTTCAAGAGACCCAGTACTTC | CSNAGGFQETQYF | TRBJ2-5 | TRBV20-1 | TRBD2 | large | 13
TGTGCCACCAGTGACCCCGGGACAGGGGGTCGGTATGAGCAGTTCTTC | CATSDPGTGGRYEQFF | TRBJ2-1 | TRBV24-1 | TRBD1 | . | 16
TGTGCCAGCAGTTACTTTAGACAGGGGGAGACCCAGTACTTC | CASSYFRQGETQYF | TRBJ2-5 | TRBV6-5 | TRBD1 | . | 14
TGTGCCAGCAGTTCCGGCGGCGGAGATACGCAGTATTTT | CASSSGGGDTQYF | TRBJ2-3 | TRBV12-3/TRBV12-4 | . | medium-sized | 13
TGTGCCAGCAGCTTGGTGAGCGAAGTAAGATACGAGCAGTACTTC | CASSLVSEVRYEQYF | TRBJ2-7 | TRBV5-6 | . | large | 15
TGCAGCGTTGCCCTAAATACCGGGGAGCTGTTTTTT | CSVALNTGELFF | TRBJ2-2 | TRBV29-1 | . | large | 12
TGCGCCAGCAGCTTTGGGAACTCCTACGAGCAGTACTTC | CASSFGNSYEQYF | TRBJ2-7 | TRBV5-1 | . | . | 13
TGTGCCATCAGGGGGCCGGGCCGGAACACTGAAGCTTTCTTT | CAIRGPGRNTEAFF | TRBJ1-1 | TRBV10-3 | . | . | 14
TGTGCCAGCAGATCTCTAGGGTCTGAAGCTTTCTTT | CASRSLGSEAFF | TRBJ1-1 | TRBV25-1 | . | large | 12
TGTGCCAGCAGTGAAGAGCCGGGGGAGCAGTACTTC | CASSEEPGEQYF | TRBJ2-7 | TRBV2 | . | medium-sized | 12
TGTGCCAGCAGTTTGCGGGACAGGGGAGAGACCCAGTACTTC | CASSLRDRGETQYF | TRBJ2-5 | TRBV12-3/TRBV12-4 | TRBD1 | medium-sized | 14
TGTGCCAGCATCCTACCCAGCTCTGGGGCCAACGTCCTGACTTTC | CASILPSSGANVLTF | TRBJ2-6 | TRBV5-5 | . | large | 15
TGTGCCAGCACCCAGAGGCCGGGAATGAGCCCAGATACGCAGTATTTT | CASTQRPGMSPDTQYF | TRBJ2-3 | TRBV27 | . | large | 16
TGCAGCGTACGTGAGACAGGGGTTTTGGAGACCCAGTACTTC | CSVRETGVLETQYF | TRBJ2-5 | TRBV29-1 | TRBD1 | once | 14
TGTGCCAGCAGCTTGGGGGAGAAGAGGCAGTATTTT | CASSLGEKRQYF | TRBJ2-3 | TRBV5-4 | . | once | 12
TGTGCCTGGAGTGCTCAGGTAAACTACGAGCAGTACTTC | CAWSAQVNYEQYF | TRBJ2-7 | TRBV30 | . | . | 13
TGTGCCAGCTCCGGGACCGACAGTTACGAGCAGTACTTC | CASSGTDSYEQYF | TRBJ2-7 | TRBV18 | . | large | 13
TGTGCCAGCAGCACCGGGACAGATGCATATGGCTACACCTTC | CASSTGTDAYGYTF | TRBJ1-2 | TRBV6-2/TRBV6-3 | TRBD1 | . | 14
TGTGCCACCGCATTCACAGATACGCAGTATTTT | CATAFTDTQYF | TRBJ2-3 | TRBV24-1 | . | medium-sized | 11
TGCAGTGCCGCTACCCCCGGGGACGTCACAGATACGCAGTATTTT | CSAATPGDVTDTQYF | TRBJ2-3 | TRBV20-1 | . | . | 15
TGTGCCAGCAGTCACTCCCTACAGGGGACAGCAACTAATGAAAAACTGTTTTTT | CASSHSLQGTATNEKLFF | TRBJ1-4 | TRBV6-6 | TRBD1 | . | 18
TGTGCCAGCAGCTTAGAAGGGGACAGGGGTTCAGATACGCAGTATTTT | CASSLEGDRGSDTQYF | TRBJ2-3 | TRBV7-6 | TRBD1 | . | 16
TGTGCCAGCAGTCCTGGGCAGGATCAGCCCCAGCATTTT | CASSPGQDQPQHF | TRBJ1-5 | TRBV12-3/TRBV12-4 | . | large | 13